A selection of T cell receptor beta chains follows, all from one sample in a study of CD8 T cells in ankylosing spondylitis. TCRdb re-called the 5' RACE reads through MiXCR, storing one row per CDR3 protein. Here the sample spans roughly 440,000 distinct CDR3 sequences, roughly a sixth being singletons. The source material was blood, either unsorted or a sorted T cell fraction (not recorded which). These receptors all stem from a male donor with ankylosing spondylitis. Each CDR3 is given with its conserved first and last residue. The D gene is left open where the match is weak. Size is omitted from some rows. Given values are once, few, many or a class for expanded clones.

>TRBJ2-3|TRBV20-1|NA|TRBD2
TGCAGCCTGTCAGCGGGAACCCGAGATACGCAGTATTTT
CSLSAGTRDTQYF
>TRBJ1-1|TRBV30|few|NA
TGTGCCTGGAGTGGGACAGCGGATAGGGAAGCTTTCTTT
CAWSGTADREAFF
>TRBJ2-7|TRBV7-9|NA|TRBD2
TGTGCCAGCAGCTCACGTCCGGGACTAGCGGAATACGAGCAGTACTTC
CASSSRPGLAEYEQYF
>TRBJ1-1|TRBV29-1|many|NA
TGCAGCGTTGAAGCTGCCCGGAGGTTTGGCACTGAAGCTTTCTTT
CSVEAARRFGTEAFF
>TRBJ1-6|TRBV7-8|NA|NA
TGTGCCAGCAGCTTGGAGGGAGCCACCTATAATTCACCCCTCCACTTT
CASSLEGATYNSPLHF
>TRBJ2-3|TRBV5-1|few|NA
TGCGCCAGCAGTCGACCTAGCACAGATACGCAGTATTTT
CASSRPSTDTQYF
>TRBJ2-7|TRBV18|few|NA
TGTGCCAGCTCACCCACAGAAGGGGTCGCCTACGAGCAGTACTTC
CASSPTEGVAYEQYF
>TRBJ2-7|TRBV24-1|NA|NA
TGTGCCACCACCACCTACGAGCAGTACTTC
CATTTYEQYF
>TRBJ2-7|TRBV3-1|few|NA
TGTGCCAGCAGCCAAGGGAAGGGATCCTACGAGCAGTACTTC
CASSQGKGSYEQYF
>TRBJ2-7|TRBV7-2|once|NA
TGTGCCAGCAGCTTAGCCGCAGGGGTTTACGAGCAGTACTTC
CASSLAAGVYEQYF
>TRBJ1-3|TRBV12-3/TRBV12-4|NA|NA
TGTGCCAGCAGTTTGGGCAGGGTACTGGAAAACACCATATATTTT
CASSLGRVLENTIYF
>TRBJ2-5|TRBV12-3/TRBV12-4|few|NA
TGTGCCAGCAGTCCCGGCGGGGGCCGGGAGACCCAGTACTTC
CASSPGGGRETQYF
>TRBJ1-3|TRBV28|few|NA
TGTGCCAGCAGTATGGGGGGGACACCGAGCTCTGGAAACACCATATATTTT
CASSMGGTPSSGNTIYF
>TRBJ2-3|TRBV25-1|many|NA
TGTGCCAGCAGTGAATATACAGATACGCAGTATTTT
CASSEYTDTQYF
>TRBJ1-5|TRBV12-3/TRBV12-4|NA|TRBD1
TGTGCCAGCAGCGGTCCGGGACAGCACGATCAGCCCCAGCATTTT
CASSGPGQHDQPQHF
>TRBJ2-1|TRBV5-1|many|TRBD2
TGCGCCAGCAGCTTTTCTAGCGGGAGCTACAATGAGCAGTTCTTC
CASSFSSGSYNEQFF
>TRBJ2-2|TRBV13|NA|TRBD1
TGTGCCAGCAGCTTGACAGGGAAGAACACCGGGGAGCTGTTTTTT
CASSLTGKNTGELFF
>TRBJ2-5|TRBV2|NA|TRBD1
TGTGCCAGCAGTGATGACAGGGGGCGAGAGACCCAGTACTTC
CASSDDRGRETQYF
>TRBJ2-7|TRBV6-2/TRBV6-3|few|NA
TGTGCCAGCAGTTACCCCGGGAGCCTCCCCGAGCAGTACTTC
CASSYPGSLPEQYF
>TRBJ2-2|TRBV20-1|NA|TRBD1
TGCAGTGCTAGAGGGACAGGGGGAGGCACCGGGGAGCTGTTTTTT
CSARGTGGGTGELFF
>TRBJ2-1|TRBV3-1|many|TRBD1
TGTGCCAGCAGCCAAATAGGACAGGCTCGGAGCAATGAGCAGTTCTTC
CASSQIGQARSNEQFF
>TRBJ2-1|TRBV7-9|few|TRBD2
TGTGCCAGCAGCTTTGCTAGCGGGTACAATGAGCAGTTCTTC
CASSFASGYNEQFF
>TRBJ1-3|TRBV5-1|many|TRBD1
TGCGCCAGCAGCTTGGGGGACAGAGGAAACACCATATATTTT
CASSLGDRGNTIYF
>TRBJ1-5|TRBV2|NA|TRBD1
TGTGCCAGCAGGGGGGGGACAGGAAATCAGCCCCAGCATTTT
CASRGGTGNQPQHF
>TRBJ1-1|TRBV6-5|NA|TRBD1
TGTGCCAGCAGCATAGGGGGCAATGTAGCTTTCTTT
CASSIGGNVAFF
>TRBJ1-1|TRBV7-3|NA|NA
TGTGCCAGCAGCTTAACGGATAACACTGAAGCTTTCTTT
CASSLTDNTEAFF
>TRBJ1-1|TRBV4-2|NA|NA
TGTGCCAGCAGTCGGGAGGTGAGGGGCACTGAAGCTTTCTTT
CASSREVRGTEAFF
>TRBJ1-4|TRBV20-1|NA|NA
TGCAGTGCTAGAGGCCCAACCTCCCTGGAAAAACTGTTTTTT
CSARGPTSLEKLFF
>TRBJ1-6|TRBV5-1|few|NA
TGCGCCAGCAGCACCGACCCACAGGGCGCAAATTCACCCCTCCACTTT
CASSTDPQGANSPLHF
>TRBJ2-7|TRBV28|NA|NA
TGTGCCAGCAGCCGAAGGGGAAGGGGGGCCTACGAGCAGTACTTC
CASSRRGRGAYEQYF
>TRBJ1-1|TRBV7-8|NA|NA
TGTGCCAGCAGCTGGGAGCACATGAACACTGAAGCTTTCTTT
CASSWEHMNTEAFF
>TRBJ1-6|TRBV5-4|few|NA
TGTGCCAGCAGCTCGACGGCGAGTAATTCACCCCTCCACTTT
CASSSTASNSPLHF
>TRBJ2-1|TRBV27|few|TRBD2
TGTGCCAGCAGTTCTCCTAGCGGGGGGAACAATGAGCAGTTCTTC
CASSSPSGGNNEQFF
>TRBJ2-7|TRBV21-1|few|NA
TGTGCCAGCAGCAAAGTAGGAGCAGGGGGCTACGAGCAGTACTTC
CASSKVGAGGYEQYF